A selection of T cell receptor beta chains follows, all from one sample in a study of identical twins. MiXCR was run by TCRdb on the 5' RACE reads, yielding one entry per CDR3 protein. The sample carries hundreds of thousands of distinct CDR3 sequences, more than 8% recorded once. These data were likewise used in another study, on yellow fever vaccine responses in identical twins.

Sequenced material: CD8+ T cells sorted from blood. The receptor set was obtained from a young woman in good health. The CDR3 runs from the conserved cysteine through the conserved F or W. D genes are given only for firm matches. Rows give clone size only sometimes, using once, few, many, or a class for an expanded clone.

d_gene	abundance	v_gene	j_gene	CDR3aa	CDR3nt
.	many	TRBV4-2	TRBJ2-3	CASSPPSAGPLTDTQYF	TGTGCCAGCAGCCCTCCATCTGCGGGGCCTCTCACAGATACGCAGTATTTT
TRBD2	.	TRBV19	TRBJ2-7	CASSTRLAGDYEQYF	TGTGCCAGTAGTACACGACTAGCGGGGGACTACGAGCAGTACTTC
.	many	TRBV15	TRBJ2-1	CASKVGGTVTNEQFF	TGTGCCTCAAAGGTCGGGGGTACTGTCACAAATGAGCAGTTCTTC
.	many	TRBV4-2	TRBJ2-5	CASSQALGMGGLLQETQYF	TGTGCCAGCAGCCAAGCGCTCGGGATGGGTGGGTTGCTCCAAGAGACCCAGTACTTC
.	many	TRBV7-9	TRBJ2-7	CASSLGRDEQYF	TGTGCCAGCAGCTTAGGCCGGGACGAGCAGTACTTC
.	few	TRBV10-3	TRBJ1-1	CAISPDRQNTEAFF	TGTGCCATCAGCCCCGACAGGCAGAACACTGAAGCTTTCTTT
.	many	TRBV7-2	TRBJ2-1	CASSPQSDEQFF	TGTGCCAGCAGCCCACAGAGCGATGAGCAGTTCTTC
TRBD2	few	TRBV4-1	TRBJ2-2	CASSQLTHAGGREGELFF	TGCGCCAGCAGCCAATTGACCCACGCGGGAGGGAGGGAGGGGGAGCTGTTTTTT
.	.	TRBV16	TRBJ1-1	CASSPPRERAFF	TGTGCCAGCAGCCCTCCGAGGGAAAGAGCTTTCTTT
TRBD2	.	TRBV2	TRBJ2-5	CATQGFLPGLAQETQYF	TGTGCCACCCAGGGGTTCCTGCCGGGACTAGCGCAAGAGACCCAGTACTTC
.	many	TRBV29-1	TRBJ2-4	CSVEQGKNIQYF	TGCAGCGTTGAGCAGGGGAAAAACATTCAGTACTTC
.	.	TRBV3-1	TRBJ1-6	CASSHYSPLHF	TGTGCCAGCAGCCACTATTCACCCCTCCACTTT
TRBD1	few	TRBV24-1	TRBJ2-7	CATSDSPGQGAWRGYEQYF	TGTGCCACCAGTGATTCCCCGGGACAGGGGGCATGGAGAGGCTACGAGCAGTACTTC
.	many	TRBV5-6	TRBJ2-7	CASSLANRDHEQYF	TGTGCCAGCAGCTTGGCAAACAGGGACCACGAGCAGTACTTC
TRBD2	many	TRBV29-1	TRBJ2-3	CSDSTSGETQYF	TGCAGCGATTCGACTAGCGGAGAAACGCAGTATTTT
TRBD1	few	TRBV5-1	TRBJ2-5	CASSLAYRQGEETQYF	TGCGCCAGCAGCTTGGCCTACCGACAGGGGGAAGAGACCCAGTACTTC
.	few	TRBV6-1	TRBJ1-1	CASSTTGLNTEAFF	TGTGCCAGCAGTACAACAGGGTTGAACACTGAAGCTTTCTTT
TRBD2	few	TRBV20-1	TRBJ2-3	CSARIAGGMTDTQYF	TGCAGTGCTCGTATAGCGGGAGGGATGACAGATACGCAGTATTTT
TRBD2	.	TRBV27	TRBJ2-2	CASSPSGGQRTGELFF	TGTGCCAGCAGCCCTTCGGGGGGGCAAAGGACCGGGGAGCTGTTTTTT
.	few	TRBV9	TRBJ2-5	CASSPWGGGETQYF	TGTGCCAGCAGCCCGTGGGGGGGCGGGGAGACCCAGTACTTC
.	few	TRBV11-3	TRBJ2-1	CASSGDQSYNEQFF	TGTGCCAGCAGCGGGGACCAATCCTACAATGAGCAGTTCTTC